This T cell receptor beta chain was identified in a study of blood T cell repertoires in COVID-19. On the study more broadly: The analysed material was cDNA or gDNA that came from T cells, B-cell-depleted T cells, or PBMCs.

Participant-reported clinical history was the basis for cohort assignment. Here immunoSEQ multiplex PCR was the method, and the copy in TCRdb shows in-frame clones only, minus some. The repertoire holds under 350,000 clones, with about 92% as singletons. CDR1 and CDR2 (germline): SQVTM, ANQGSEA. The CDR3 loop spans 12 amino acids. V was pared by 3 bases and J by 6 bases, with 9 bases between. The J gene is TRBJ2-1, the V gene TRBV29-1, with TRBD1 as a possible D gene (6 bases). The sequence was collected from a man aged 60-69 years who had recovered from COVID-19. Sequenced material: PBMCs or T cells enriched from blood (not recorded which). The DNA of the CDR3 is TGCAGCGTTGACAGGGGCCTCAATGAGCAGTTCTTC. This encodes CSVDRGLNEQFF.